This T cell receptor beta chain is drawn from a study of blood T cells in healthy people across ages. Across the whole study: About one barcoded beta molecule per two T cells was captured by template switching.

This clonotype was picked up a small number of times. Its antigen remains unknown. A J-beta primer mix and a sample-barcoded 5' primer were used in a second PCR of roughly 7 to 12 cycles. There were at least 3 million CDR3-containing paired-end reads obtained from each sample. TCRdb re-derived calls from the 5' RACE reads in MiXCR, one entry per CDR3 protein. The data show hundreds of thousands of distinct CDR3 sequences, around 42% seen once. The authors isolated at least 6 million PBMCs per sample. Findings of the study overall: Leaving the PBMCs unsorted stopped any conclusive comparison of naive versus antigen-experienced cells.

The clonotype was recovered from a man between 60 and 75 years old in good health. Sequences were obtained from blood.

CDR3 residues: CATSRWIAETQYF. The CDR3 coding sequence is TGTGCCACCAGCCGGTGGATTGCAGAGACCCAGTACTTC. The chain has TRBV15 and TRBJ2-5; D is undetermined. The V end was cut by 5 bases, the J end by 4 bases, with 11 bases between. This CDR3 has 13 amino acids. The germline V gene encodes CDR1 LNHNV and CDR2 YYDKDF (reference sequence). Full variable domain (rest looked up from reference TRBV15 and TRBJ2-5): DAMVIQNPRYQVTQFGKPVTLSCSQTLNHNVMYWYQQKSSQAPKLLFHYYDKDFNNEADTPDNFQSRRPNTSFCFLDIRSPGLGDTAMYLCATSRWIAETQYFGPGTRLLVL.